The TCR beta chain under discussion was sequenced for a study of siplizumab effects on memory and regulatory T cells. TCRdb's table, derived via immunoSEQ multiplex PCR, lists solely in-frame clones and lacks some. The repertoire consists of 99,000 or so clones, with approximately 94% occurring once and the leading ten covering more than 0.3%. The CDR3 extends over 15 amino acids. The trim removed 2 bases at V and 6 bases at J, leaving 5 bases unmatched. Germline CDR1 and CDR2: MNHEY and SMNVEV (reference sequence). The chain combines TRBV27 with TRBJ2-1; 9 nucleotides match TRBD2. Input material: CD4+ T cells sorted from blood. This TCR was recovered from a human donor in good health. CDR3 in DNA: TGTGCCAGCAGTTTAATGGCGGGAGGGGGCAATGAGCAGTTCTTC. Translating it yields CASSLMAGGGNEQFF.